One T cell receptor (beta chain) is described in this entry. Its antigen is unknown. The sample holds no much larger clone one base away, and base qualities are not on file. These data come from a study of post-analysis software for immune sequencing data (dated by TCRdb to 2014 to 2015). Regarding the complete study: Recorded disease courses included relapsing-remitting, secondary progressive and progressive-relapsing multiple sclerosis, with some patients lacking subtype annotation. The multiple sclerosis patient repertoires were compared with 11 previously published healthy control repertoires from donors aged 6 to 25 years. A subset of samples was prepared in parallel using single-end sample barcoding, then pooled and co-amplified after Illumina adapter ligation. Here is what the overall study found, with its caveats: When samples were clustered directly using the F measure, samples prepared in the same batch co-clustered strongly, which prompted a batch-effect correction. The multiple sclerosis patient group was slightly younger than the control group. Patients showed significantly higher frequencies than controls for roughly 5 TRBV segments, among them TRBV5-6, TRBV5-1 and TRBV20-1. Compared with controls, multiple sclerosis patients had significantly lower normalized Chao1 diversity, a finding suggesting substantial peripheral T-cell clonal expansion.

Receptor libraries were prepared by PCR. The instrument given in TCRdb is Illumina HiSeq 2500. To reduce PCR and sequencing biases, unique molecular identifiers were built into the TCR beta cDNA libraries. Approximately 500,000 cDNA molecules were obtained per 1 to 10 million input T cells, so each molecule approximated one T cell. The patient libraries were prepared and sequenced using the same protocol as the earlier healthy control dataset. Within a given batch, samples were prepared together, multiplexed and sequenced on the same HiSeq lane. Concerning the study's data processing: Raw barcoded reads were processed with MIGEC, and single-read molecular identifier groups were discarded before consensus assembly and CDR3 extraction. Clonotype tables were post-analysed with VDJtools, and diversity was normalized by down-sampling all datasets to the smallest sample size. Repertoire overlap clustering matched CDR3 amino acid but not nucleotide sequences to correct batch-related cross-sample contamination. The public reads were quality trimmed at Q25 with fastp and then assembled into clones with MiXCR by TCRdb, keeping productive beta chains. CDR3 protein sequences are deduplicated, and each keeps its most common genes and DNA. V and J calls and clone size were set by TCRdb, not the authors. This sample comprises 500,000 to 600,000 distinct CDR3 sequences, about 44% of them detected only once. Roughly 1.7% of the sample comes from the top ten.

TCR beta repertoires were profiled from peripheral blood of more than ten young patients with multiple sclerosis to demonstrate the VDJtools post-analysis software. The multiple sclerosis patients were children and adolescents between roughly 6 and 17 years of age. The germline V gene yields ENHRY for CDR1 and SYGVKD for CDR2. From the cysteine up to the phenylalanine, the CDR3 has a length of 15 residues. This entry keeps only the CDR3 DNA: 45 bases, framed from base 1. Germline trimming amounts to 3 bases on V and 4 bases on J, with 8 as the count of junction bases outside the gene matches. Input material: blood. This receptor was identified in a girl between 10 and 17 years old with multiple sclerosis. The receptor chain draws on TRBV10-3 and TRBJ2-7, with 8 middle bases fitting TRBD1. The sequence in DNA is TGTGCCATCAGTGATCTCGACAGGGGCCATTACGAGCAGTACTTC. This codes for CAISDLDRGHYEQYF.